This T cell receptor beta chain stems from a study of monozygotic twins with inflammatory bowel disease. Details on this clonotype: The antigen is not known.

Per donor, under 3 ml of blood was collected and frozen. Both TCRalpha and TCRbeta cDNA were subjected to two nested PCRs lasting roughly 16 and 10 cycles. TCRdb processed the 5' RACE reads again and assigns one entry to each CDR3 protein, with no DNA. This listing includes approximately 120,000 distinct CDR3 sequences. Germline V gives CDR1 KGHSH, CDR2 LQKENI. The CDR3 is 13 amino acids. Whole-study results and caveats: T cell subtypes were not distinguishable in this analysis. Patients received differing immunosuppressive treatments, which may have added variability to their repertoires.

This sequence was found in a human donor with ulcerative colitis or Crohn's disease, or a healthy co-twin of an affected twin (not recorded which). Input material: blood. The chain recombines TRBV18 with TRBJ2-2. CDR3 region: CASSSDSAGELFF.